These 32 T cell receptor beta chains were all obtained from the same sample, sequenced in a study of blood T cell repertoires in COVID-19. Measured with immunoSEQ multiplex PCR; TCRdb has only the in-frame clones, and not every one. The data show fewer than 300,000 clones, 70% to 80% seen once. The specimen was peripheral blood. The receptors were gathered from a woman aged 80 or older with acute or convalescent COVID-19.

The chain employs TRBV9 and TRBJ2-5; D may be TRBD1 (5 bases). The V end was cut by 0 bases, the J end by 3 bases, with 12 bases between. This CDR3 contains 15 residues. Germline lookup yields CDR1 SGDLS and CDR2 YYNGEE. CDR3 DNA sequence: TGTGCCAGCAGCGTAGATGGCAGGGTTGAAGAGACCCAGTACTTC. It encodes CASSVDGRVEETQYF.

The chain links TRBV10-3 to TRBJ2-7; 8 bases fit TRBD1. V trimming: 10 bases; J trimming: 2 bases; junction bases outside the gene matches: 10. Looked up from germline, CDR1 is ENHRY and CDR2 is SYGVKD. This CDR3 has 14 residues. The CDR3 DNA sequence: TGTGCCACCAGGACAGGGAAAGGAGCCTACGAGCAGTACTTC. The encoded protein is CATRTGKGAYEQYF.

V gene TRBV19 combines with J gene TRBJ1-3; tentative D call: TRBD1 (6 bases). The CDR3 is 14 residues long. CDR1 and CDR2 (germline): LNHDA, SQIVND (reference sequence). The ends were cut back, 5 bases at V and 4 bases at J, with 12 bases in the middle. The DNA of the CDR3 is TGTGCCAGTAGTCGACGGGACAACGGAAACACCATATATTTT. Protein sequence: CASSRRDNGNTIYF.

This clone was recorded a few times. The V and J genes are TRBV12-3 or TRBV12-4 and TRBJ2-2; 10 bases fit TRBD2. The CDR3 extends over 13 amino acids. V was pared by 7 bases and J by 6 bases, with 2 bases of the junction left unmatched. The CDR3: CASNLAGAGELFF. The CDR3 DNA reads as TGTGCCAGCAATCTAGCGGGAGCCGGGGAGCTGTTTTTT.

This sequence joins TRBV10-3 and TRBJ2-7, with TRBD2 as a possible D gene (5 bases). Germline-derived CDR1 and CDR2 are ENHRY and SYGVKD. Trimming took off 3 bases at V and 2 bases at J, with 11 bases between the two ends. The CDR3 is made up of 14 amino acids. The CDR3 nucleotides read TGTGCCATCAGTGACGGGGTGGGAACCTACGAGCAGTACTTC. Protein: CAISDGVGTYEQYF.

This chain connects TRBV5-1 to TRBJ2-3; weak D call: TRBD1 (6 bases). Germline CDR1 and CDR2: SGHRS and YFSETQ. This CDR3 region has 17 residues. Trimming removed 4 bases at V and 4 bases at J, with 22 bases between. CDR3 in amino acids: CASSTSSYRERADTQYF. DNA for the CDR3: TGCGCCAGCAGCACCTCCTCCTACAGGGAACGGGCAGATACGCAGTATTTT.

The chain combines TRBV6-5 with TRBJ1-2; D is uncertain. The CDR3 loop spans 13 amino acids. Between the trimmed V and J ends, which lost 0 bases and 8 bases, there was a span of 10 bases. Germline lookup yields CDR1 MNHEY and CDR2 SVGAGI. This CDR3 reads CASSYSRGRGYTF. For the CDR3, the DNA is TGTGCCAGCAGTTACTCCCGAGGGAGAGGCTACACCTTC.

This clone was seen a few times. The rearrangement joins TRBV4-1 to TRBJ1-1; D is undetermined. Germline CDR1 is MGHRA and CDR2 is YSYEKL. V shed 6 bases and J shed 10 bases, with 15 bases lying between them. CDR3 length: 12 residues. CDR3 sequence (DNA): TGCGCCAGCAGTCCTCTCGCGGGCAGAGCTTTCTTT. The encoded protein is CASSPLAGRAFF.

This clone was observed a single time. The chain is built from TRBV2 and TRBJ2-5; 9 bases line up with TRBD1. CDR3 length equals 13 residues. V lost 7 bases and J lost 5; bases outside the gene matches: 5. In germline, CDR1 is SNHLY, CDR2 FYNNEI. CDR3 nucleotides: TGTGCCAGCAACAGGGGGCTAGGGGAGACCCAGTACTTC. It specifies CASNRGLGETQYF.

The CDR3 region has the DNA TGTGCCATCAGTGATGATGGACAGGGAGGACGGAACACCGGGGAGCTGTTTTTT. This encodes CAISDDGQGGRNTGELFF. The chain has TRBV10-3 and TRBJ2-2; the match to TRBD1 covers 8 bases. The CDR3 has 18 residues. Per germline, CDR1 ENHRY and CDR2 SYGVKD. Losses at the gene ends were 3 bases for V and 1 base for J; bases not matched to a gene: 10.

The chain recombines TRBV12-3 or TRBV12-4 with TRBJ2-1, with a possible D match to TRBD1 (5 bases). The length of the CDR3 is 13 residues. V was shortened by 1 base and J by 4 bases, with 5 bases between the two germline ends. DNA for the CDR3: TGTGCCAGCAGTTTAGGACAGTACAATGAGCAGTTCTTC. Translating gives CASSLGQYNEQFF.

The chain carries TRBV19 and TRBJ2-2, with D possibly TRBD2 on 8 matching bases. The CDR3 covers 15 residues. V lost 7 bases and J 2 bases, leaving 14 bases between the germline ends. Per the germline V gene, CDR1 is LNHDA and CDR2 is SQIVND (reference sequence). CDR3 sequence (DNA): TGTGCCAGTAAGGGGGCGGGAGGAAACACCGGGGAGCTGTTTTTT. Its translation is CASKGAGGNTGELFF.

V gene TRBV2 combines with J gene TRBJ2-3; TRBD2 is a possible D gene (6 bases). This CDR3 is 15 amino acids long. Looked up from germline, CDR1 is SNHLY and CDR2 is FYNNEI. Trimming left V 5 bases short and J 4 bases short, with 16 bases between. The CDR3 DNA sequence: TGTGCCAGCAGTCCGCGGGACCGGGGCCCAGATACGCAGTATTTT. Its protein product is CASSPRDRGPDTQYF.

The chain is built from TRBV7-9 and TRBJ2-3; TRBD2 matches at 14 bases. V lost 1 base to trimming and J lost 11 bases; unmatched junction nucleotides: 14. The CDR3 loop spans 18 amino acids. Germline V CDR1 and CDR2: SEHNR, FQNEAQ (reference sequence). CDR3 sequence (DNA): TGTGCCAGCAGCTTAGACAGGTTTTGGGGACTAGCGGGAGTGATGCAGTATTTT. It specifies CASSLDRFWGLAGVMQYF. Drawing the rest from reference TRBV7-9 and TRBJ2-3, the complete variable domain is DTGVSQNPRHKITKRGQNVTFRCDPISEHNRLYWYRQTLGQGPEFLTYFQNEAQLEKSRLLSDRFSAERPKGSFSTLEIQRTEQGDSAMYLCASSLDRFWGLAGVMQYFGPGTRLTVL.

CDR3 protein: CASSRTGLNNEQFF. CDR3 DNA: TGTGCCAGCAGCAGGACAGGGTTGAACAATGAGCAGTTCTTC. The V and J genes are TRBV6-5 and TRBJ2-1; 8 nucleotides line up with TRBD1. In germline, CDR1 is MNHEY, CDR2 SVGAGI. The ends lost 6 bases at V and 5 bases at J; junction bases unmatched: 6. The CDR3 sequence is 14 residues long.

This clone showed up just a few times. The chain carries TRBV4-1 and TRBJ1-4; 8 positions agree with TRBD1. V shed 3 bases and J 8 bases; nucleotides not matched to a gene: 5. Germline CDR1 MGHRA, CDR2 YSYEKL. The CDR3 consists of 14 residues. The CDR3 coding sequence is TGCGCCAGCAGCCATACAGGGGGACAGGAAAAACTGTTTTTT. This gives the protein CASSHTGGQEKLFF.

The chain employs TRBV27 and TRBJ1-1; TRBD1 agrees at 7 bases. Germline V gene sequence: CDR1 MNHEY, CDR2 SMNVEV (reference sequence). The CDR3 length is 15 residues. Trimming removed 0 bases from V and 4 bases from J; junction bases left unmatched: 5. The CDR3 DNA is TGTGCCAGCAGTTTATCAGGGGGCGCGATCACTGAAGCTTTCTTT. Protein sequence: CASSLSGGAITEAFF.

The gene calls are TRBV3-1 (or the pseudogene TRBV3-2) and TRBJ1-3; perhaps TRBD1 as D (5 bases). Germline CDR1 LGHDT, CDR2 YNNKEL (reference sequence). CDR3 length equals 17 residues. Between the trimmed V and J ends, which lost 4 bases and 4 bases, there was a span of 20 bases. DNA for the CDR3: TGTGCCAGCAGCCCTATGGGAAGGGGAAGGATCGGAAACACCATATATTTT. This translates into CASSPMGRGRIGNTIYF.

The chain employs TRBV5-6 and TRBJ1-2; D is possibly TRBD1 (6 bases). CDR1 and CDR2 (germline): SGHDT, YYEEEE. V shed 2 bases and J shed 2 bases, with 10 bases lying between them. CDR3 size: 14 residues. The CDR3 loop reads CASSFLQGNYGYTF. The CDR3 DNA is TGTGCCAGCAGCTTTCTACAGGGAAACTATGGCTACACCTTC. Drawing the rest from reference TRBV5-6 and TRBJ1-2, the complete variable domain is DAGVTQSPTHLIKTRGQQVTLRCSPKSGHDTVSWYQQALGQGPQFIFQYYEEEERQRGNFPDRFSGHQFPNYSSELNVNALLLGDSALYLCASSFLQGNYGYTFGSGTRLTVV.

The sample holds a few counts of this clone. The genes are TRBV9 and TRBJ2-7, with TRBD1 as a possible D gene (5 bases). V was pared by 0 bases and J by 2 bases, with 12 bases between. The CDR3 is 15 amino acids. The germline CDR1 and CDR2 sequences are SGDLS and YYNGEE. The CDR3 DNA follows: TGTGCCAGCAGCGTAGATGGTAACAGGCCCTACGAGCAGTACTTC. It encodes CASSVDGNRPYEQYF.

V is TRBV19 and J is TRBJ1-3; D is uncertain. V dropped 4 bases and J dropped 0 bases, with 7 bases sitting between them. Germline CDR1 and CDR2: LNHDA and SQIVND (reference sequence). The length of the CDR3 is 14 residues. The CDR3 protein is CASSSRSSGNTIYF. CDR3 sequence (DNA): TGTGCCAGTAGTAGCCGGAGCTCTGGAAACACCATATATTTT.

The chain is built from TRBV3-1 (or the pseudogene TRBV3-2) and TRBJ2-4; the D is unclear. CDR3 length: 14 amino acids. Trimming left V 0 bases short and J 6 bases short, with 9 bases between. Germline CDR1 is LGHDT and CDR2 is YNNKEL (reference sequence). Written as DNA, the CDR3 is TGTGCCAGCAGCCAAGATGTTACGGGAAACATTCAGTACTTC. It translates to CASSQDVTGNIQYF.

The CDR3 is CASSSGRNTEAFF. In DNA, the CDR3 is TGTGCCAGCAGCTCCGGGAGGAACACTGAAGCTTTCTTT. The rearrangement links TRBV7-2 to TRBJ1-1; D is ambiguous. V was cut by 4 bases and J by 1 base, with 7 bases left in between. This CDR3 region has 13 residues. The germline CDR1 and CDR2 sequences are SGHTA and FQGNSA.

This clone was found many times. The CDR3 region is CASTFDRVREQFF. The DNA of the CDR3 is TGCGCCAGCACCTTTGACAGGGTCCGAGAGCAGTTCTTC. The chain couples TRBV5-1 to TRBJ2-1; 7 bases are a match to TRBD1. The V segment lost 6 bases and the J segment 10 bases; nucleotides outside the gene matches: 10. The germline V gene has CDR1 SGHRS and CDR2 YFSETQ. CDR3 length equals 13 residues.

A few counts support this clone. This chain joins TRBV9 and TRBJ2-3; the D gene is possibly TRBD2 (6 bases). Trimming removed 0 bases from V and 4 bases from J, with 6 bases in between. Germline V gene data show CDR1 as SGDLS and CDR2 as YYNGEE. This CDR3 has 13 amino acids. The CDR3 region is CASSVAGADTQYF. Here the CDR3 DNA reads TGTGCCAGCAGCGTAGCGGGAGCAGATACGCAGTATTTT.

V and J are TRBV9 and TRBJ2-5; TRBD2 aligns across 9 bases. Germline V gene data show CDR1 as SGDLS and CDR2 as YYNGEE. CDR3 size: 18 residues. The junction had 15 bases not matched to a gene; V was cut back by 2 bases and J by 4 bases. The CDR3 here is CASSVSRGGLAVLETQYF. The CDR3 bases are TGTGCCAGCAGCGTTTCACGGGGGGGACTAGCCGTTTTAGAGACCCAGTACTTC.

The CDR3 coding sequence is TGTGCCAGCAGCCATAAAGATGGGGGCCAGCCCCAGCATTTT. Translation gives CASSHKDGGQPQHF. V gene TRBV7-2 combines with J gene TRBJ1-5, with D possibly being TRBD1 (6 bases). CDR3 length: 14 amino acids. Germline V gives CDR1 SGHTA, CDR2 FQGNSA. V was pared by 5 bases and J by 7 bases, with 15 bases between.

V is TRBV19 and J is TRBJ1-1; tentative D call: TRBD1 (5 bases). V lost 7 bases to trimming and J lost 7 bases, with 13 bases between them. This CDR3 spans 12 amino acids. Looked up from germline, CDR1 is LNHDA and CDR2 is SQIVND (reference sequence). The chain's CDR3 is CASTRRGNEAFF. CDR3 coding DNA: TGTGCCAGTACCCGGAGGGGAAATGAAGCTTTCTTT.

The chain has TRBV7-3 and TRBJ2-1; 13 positions match TRBD2. Germline V gene sequence: CDR1 SGHTA, CDR2 FQGTGA. This CDR3 has 15 amino acids. The V segment lost 4 bases and the J segment 9 bases; nucleotides outside the gene matches: 6. In DNA, the CDR3 is TGTGCCAGCAGCTCACTAGCGGGGGGGCTGGGTGAGCAGTTCTTC. It translates to CASSSLAGGLGEQFF.

The chain is built from TRBV5-1 and TRBJ2-3; TRBD2 matches at 8 bases. The CDR3 is 16 residues long. The junction had 7 bases not matched to a gene; V was cut back by 0 bases and J by 4 bases. CDR1 is SGHRS, CDR2 YFSETQ, per germline. The CDR3, as DNA: TGCGCCAGCAGCTTGGCCGGAGCGGGAGAGGCAGATACGCAGTATTTT. Amino acids: CASSLAGAGEADTQYF.

V and J are TRBV18 and TRBJ1-2; no clear D. Germline CDR1 is KGHSH and CDR2 is LQKENI. Trimming stripped 1 base from V and 4 bases from J, with 10 bases between. The CDR3 spans 14 residues. The CDR3 DNA reads as TGTGCCAGCTCACCACTTGTCGATAGCTATGGCTACACCTTC. Its protein is CASSPLVDSYGYTF. The full variable domain, its missing parts supplied by reference TRBV18 and TRBJ1-2, is NAGVMQNPRHLVRRRGQEARLRCSPMKGHSHVYWYRQLPEEGLKFMVYLQKENIIDESGMPKERFSAEFPKEGPSILRIQQVVRGDSAAYFCASSPLVDSYGYTFGSGTRLTVV.

V usage is TRBV12-5 and J usage is TRBJ1-1, with 11 bases lining up with TRBD1. Per the germline V gene, CDR1 is LGHNT and CDR2 is FRNRAP. The CDR3 runs to 16 residues. After removal of 3 bases from V and 4 bases from J, the junction contained 7 bases not matched to a gene. The CDR3 DNA reads TGTGCTAGTGGTTTAGGGACAGGGGGTTGGGGCACTGAAGCTTTCTTT. It yields the protein CASGLGTGGWGTEAFF. The variable domain in full, with the rest retrieved from reference TRBV12-5 and TRBJ1-1, is DARVTQTPRHKVTEMGQEVTMRCQPILGHNTVFWYRQTMMQGLELLAYFRNRAPLDDSGMPKDRFSAEMPDATLATLKIQPSEPRDSAVYFCASGLGTGGWGTEAFFGQGTRLTVV.